This is a list of T cell receptor beta chains from one sample in a study of T cell clonotyping in hematopoietic cell transplantation. Profiled with immunoSEQ multiplex PCR; TCRdb holds only in-frame clones, not every one. This sample has about 13,000 clones, with 75% to 95% found just once. The specimen sequenced was peripheral blood mononuclear cells. Every receptor here comes from a man between 25 and 39 years old in good health. Some clones in this sample may be carry-over from other donors' samples. Both conserved end residues are part of each CDR3. Fields, in order: CDR3 length, J gene, V gene, CDR3 protein.

length: 14; J: TRBJ1-1; V: TRBV6-5; CDR3: CASSYAEGIGEAFF
length: 13; J: TRBJ1-1; V: TRBV9; CDR3: CASSVGWGGEAFF
length: 14; J: TRBJ2-3; V: TRBV27; CDR3: CASSSGLRTDTQYF
length: 15; J: TRBJ2-3; V: TRBV2; CDR3: CASSDGGGSTDTQYF
length: 14; J: TRBJ1-3; V: TRBV30; CDR3: CAWLQGRTGNTIYF
length: 12; J: TRBJ1-4; V: TRBV29-1; CDR3: CSATGPDEKLFF
length: 11; J: TRBJ2-7; V: TRBV29-1; CDR3: CSVGQTYEQYF
length: 14; J: TRBJ2-4; V: TRBV7-6; CDR3: CASSLTESRNIQYF
length: 14; J: TRBJ1-1; V: TRBV7-3; CDR3: CASSSTGELTEAFF
length: 13; J: TRBJ1-1; V: TRBV2; CDR3: CASIGDRGTEAFF
length: 16; J: TRBJ1-2; V: TRBV2; CDR3: CASRTPGRTGSYGYTF
length: 14; J: TRBJ2-2; V: TRBV7-9; CDR3: CASSVGGSAGELFF
length: 17; J: TRBJ2-3; V: TRBV6-1; CDR3: CASSEGPRLGGTDTQYF
length: 14; J: TRBJ2-2; V: TRBV27; CDR3: CASRGQGYTGELFF
length: 13; J: TRBJ1-1; V: TRBV6-1; CDR3: CASSEVKGGRAFF
length: 14; J: TRBJ2-7; V: TRBV30; CDR3: CAWSDRDGAYEQYF
length: 15; J: TRBJ2-5; V: TRBV11-2; CDR3: CASSLDPSGTQTQYF
length: 14; J: TRBJ2-5; V: TRBV5-1; CDR3: CASSLLPGGETQYF
length: 13; J: TRBJ1-2; V: TRBV2; CDR3: CASITGPWDGYTF
length: 16; J: TRBJ2-5; V: TRBV27; CDR3: CASSWGAGGPEETQYF
length: 13; J: TRBJ1-4; V: TRBV4-1; CDR3: CASSQGQREKLFF
length: 14; J: TRBJ1-1; V: TRBV2; CDR3: CASSWTGMNTEAFF
length: 15; J: TRBJ2-3; V: TRBV9; CDR3: CASSVEGGSTDTQYF
length: 12; J: TRBJ1-5; V: TRBV14; CDR3: CAVRGLGQPQHF
length: 15; J: TRBJ2-7; V: TRBV5-1; CDR3: CASSLDTGRGYEQYF
length: 13; J: TRBJ1-2; V: TRBV7-3; CDR3: CASSLTGTDGYTF
length: 17; J: TRBJ2-5; V: TRBV7-6; CDR3: CASSLARQGISSGTQYF
length: 14; J: TRBJ2-7; V: TRBV6-1; CDR3: CASSETSGAYEQYF
length: 15; J: TRBJ2-1; V: TRBV6-4; CDR3: CASSDGLAGGGEQFF
length: 15; J: TRBJ2-3; V: TRBV6-1; CDR3: CASRKQGVGTDTQYF
length: 14; J: TRBJ2-3; V: TRBV6-5; CDR3: CASSYGSSTDTQYF
length: 13; J: TRBJ2-1; V: TRBV11-1; CDR3: CASSLARGGEQFF
length: 13; J: TRBJ2-7; V: TRBV7-2; CDR3: CASSLGRDYEQYF
length: 15; J: TRBJ1-3; V: TRBV30; CDR3: CAWSGTGGFGNTIYF
length: 13; J: TRBJ1-4; V: TRBV7-8; CDR3: CASRGRANEKLFF
length: 15; J: TRBJ1-6; V: TRBV10-3; CDR3: CAITSGQDHNSPLHF
length: 14; J: TRBJ1-1; V: TRBV7-8; CDR3: CASSLDPRDTEAFF
length: 16; J: TRBJ2-7; V: TRBV4-1; CDR3: CASSQVSSGGTYEQYF
length: 14; J: TRBJ1-2; V: TRBV5-1; CDR3: CASSLVGQGTGYTF
length: 16; J: TRBJ1-2; V: TRBV14; CDR3: CASSLTRTGGSRGYTF
length: 14; J: TRBJ2-7; V: TRBV6-5; CDR3: CASSYSQGLGEQYF
length: 15; J: TRBJ1-3; V: TRBV11-1; CDR3: CASSRGRLSGNTIYF
length: 14; J: TRBJ2-2; V: TRBV2; CDR3: CASSLDRGTGELFF
length: 15; J: TRBJ2-7; V: TRBV25-1; CDR3: CASSPMGRTAYEQYF
length: 14; J: TRBJ2-6; V: TRBV5-1; CDR3: CASSLRSGANVLTF
length: 14; J: TRBJ2-3; V: TRBV10-3; CDR3: CAVAGSPGADTQYF
length: 14; J: TRBJ2-3; V: TRBV6-5; CDR3: CASSYRGTPLAQYF
length: 17; J: TRBJ1-5; V: TRBV6-1; CDR3: CASSDDRGWGSNQPQHF
length: 15; J: TRBJ1-2; V: TRBV30; CDR3: CAWSVGTGGDYGYTF
length: 18; J: TRBJ1-5; V: TRBV25-1; CDR3: CASSDTAGTAGGNQPQHF
length: 14; J: TRBJ1-1; V: TRBV10-3; CDR3: CAISGKQLDTEAFF
length: 16; J: TRBJ1-4; V: TRBV25-1; CDR3: CASSEQGGATNEKLFF
length: 15; J: TRBJ2-7; V: TRBV19; CDR3: CASSIGGRGTYEQYF
length: 18; J: TRBJ1-6; V: TRBV5-4; CDR3: CASSGGGGEPGYNSPLHF
length: 12; J: TRBJ1-2; V: TRBV7-2; CDR3: CASSLSGDGYTF
length: 15; J: TRBJ2-2; V: TRBV6-5; CDR3: CASSPGQGSTGELFF
length: 15; J: TRBJ2-2; V: TRBV7-8; CDR3: CASSWAGLDTGELFF